These T cell receptor beta chains were read from a single sample in a study of PD-L1 blockade in urothelial cancer. The method was immunoSEQ multiplex PCR; TCRdb's version includes in-frame clones alone and lacks a portion of them. This sample has under 55,000 clones, with around 82% found just once. Sequenced here: PBMCs, sampled around atezolizumab (anti-PD-L1) treatment. The receptors were sampled from a man in his sixties with urothelial cancer. Each CDR3 is given with its conserved first and last residue. The D gene is left open where the match is weak. Part of the rows lack a size; the others show once, few, many or a class for expanded clones.

v_gene: TRBV19
d_gene: TRBD1
j_gene: TRBJ1-5
len: 16
abundance: -
CDR3aa: CASSFPYRGLAQPQHF
CDR3nt: TGTGCCAGTAGTTTCCCGTACAGGGGTCTGGCTCAGCCCCAGCATTTT

v_gene: TRBV19
d_gene: TRBD2
j_gene: TRBJ2-3
len: 14
abundance: many
CDR3aa: CASHSGGTTDTQYF
CDR3nt: TGTGCCAGCCATAGCGGGGGAACCACAGATACGCAGTATTTT

v_gene: TRBV5-4
d_gene: TRBD2
j_gene: TRBJ2-1
len: 17
abundance: -
CDR3aa: CASSLDPSGRAPNEQFF
CDR3nt: TGTGCCAGCAGCTTGGACCCCAGCGGGAGGGCCCCCAATGAGCAGTTCTTC

v_gene: TRBV7-2
d_gene: -
j_gene: TRBJ2-5
len: 14
abundance: -
CDR3aa: CASSLAGLQETQYF
CDR3nt: TGTGCCAGCAGCTTGGCGGGGCTACAAGAGACCCAGTACTTC

v_gene: TRBV7-8
d_gene: TRBD2
j_gene: TRBJ2-7
len: 16
abundance: -
CDR3aa: CASSSFGGTNDYEQYF
CDR3nt: TGTGCCAGCAGCTCATTTGGCGGGACTAACGACTACGAGCAGTACTTC

v_gene: TRBV7-9
d_gene: -
j_gene: TRBJ1-4
len: 15
abundance: -
CDR3aa: CASSAAETTNEKLFF
CDR3nt: TGTGCCAGCAGCGCCGCGGAAACAACTAATGAAAAACTGTTTTTT

v_gene: TRBV7-6
d_gene: -
j_gene: TRBJ2-1
len: 16
abundance: -
CDR3aa: CASSSGTHYNYNEQFF
CDR3nt: TGTGCCAGCAGCTCGGGAACTCACTACAACTACAATGAGCAGTTCTTC

v_gene: TRBV14
d_gene: TRBD2
j_gene: TRBJ2-3
len: 15
abundance: few
CDR3aa: CASSRQLAATDTQYF
CDR3nt: TGTGCCAGCAGCCGACAACTAGCGGCCACAGATACGCAGTATTTT

v_gene: TRBV7-9
d_gene: TRBD1
j_gene: TRBJ2-7
len: 14
abundance: -
CDR3aa: CASSFQGTAYEQYF
CDR3nt: TGTGCCAGCAGCTTCCAGGGGACAGCCTACGAGCAGTACTTC

v_gene: TRBV5-1
d_gene: -
j_gene: TRBJ2-1
len: 13
abundance: -
CDR3aa: CASSLGEDNEQFF
CDR3nt: TGCGCCAGCAGCTTGGGGGAGGACAATGAGCAGTTCTTC

v_gene: TRBV27
d_gene: -
j_gene: TRBJ2-7
len: 13
abundance: -
CDR3aa: CASSFGNFYEQYF
CDR3nt: TGTGCCAGCAGTTTCGGGAACTTCTACGAGCAGTACTTC

v_gene: TRBV2
d_gene: -
j_gene: TRBJ2-6
len: 15
abundance: -
CDR3aa: CASGGTRSGANVLTF
CDR3nt: TGTGCCAGCGGGGGGACGAGGTCTGGGGCCAACGTCCTGACTTTC

v_gene: TRBV28
d_gene: TRBD2
j_gene: TRBJ2-3
len: 16
abundance: -
CDR3aa: CASSTSGGTRGDTQYF
CDR3nt: TGTGCCAGCAGTACTAGCGGGGGGACCCGCGGAGATACGCAGTATTTT

v_gene: TRBV28
d_gene: -
j_gene: TRBJ1-1
len: 9
abundance: -
CDR3aa: CASGREAFF
CDR3nt: TGTGCCAGCGGCCGTGAAGCTTTCTTT

v_gene: TRBV28
d_gene: TRBD1
j_gene: TRBJ2-2
len: 16
abundance: -
CDR3aa: CASSPIGTDPTGELFF
CDR3nt: TGTGCCAGCAGTCCCATCGGGACAGACCCAACCGGGGAGCTGTTTTTT

v_gene: TRBV21-1
d_gene: -
j_gene: TRBJ2-7
len: 19
abundance: -
CDR3aa: CASSKVLPGLEPGNYEQYF
CDR3nt: TGTGCCAGCAGCAAAGTCCTACCGGGACTAGAGCCCGGTAACTACGAGCAGTACTTC

v_gene: TRBV14
d_gene: -
j_gene: TRBJ2-7
len: 16
abundance: -
CDR3aa: CASSQGPRLPPYEQYF
CDR3nt: TGTGCCAGCAGCCAAGGTCCTAGACTGCCCCCCTACGAGCAGTACTTC

v_gene: TRBV5-4
d_gene: -
j_gene: TRBJ2-1
len: 14
abundance: -
CDR3aa: CASSSRAGVNEQFF
CDR3nt: TGTGCCAGCAGCTCCCGGGCAGGGGTCAATGAGCAGTTCTTC

v_gene: TRBV15
d_gene: -
j_gene: TRBJ2-7
len: 14
abundance: -
CDR3aa: CATSRDRLPYEQYF
CDR3nt: TGTGCCACCAGCAGAGATCGACTCCCTTACGAGCAGTACTTC

v_gene: TRBV28
d_gene: -
j_gene: TRBJ2-7
len: 11
abundance: -
CDR3aa: CATNSGAEQYF
CDR3nt: TGTGCCACCAATTCAGGGGCCGAGCAGTACTTC

v_gene: TRBV6-5
d_gene: TRBD1
j_gene: TRBJ1-2
len: 16
abundance: once
CDR3aa: CASSYSIRWTGRGYTF
CDR3nt: TGTGCCAGCAGTTACTCGATTAGGTGGACAGGGAGAGGCTACACCTTC

v_gene: TRBV30
d_gene: -
j_gene: TRBJ1-2
len: 12
abundance: once
CDR3aa: CAWSGGPQDYTF
CDR3nt: TGTGCCTGGAGTGGGGGGCCCCAAGACTACACCTTC

v_gene: TRBV27
d_gene: -
j_gene: TRBJ2-7
len: 10
abundance: -
CDR3aa: CASSRYEQYF
CDR3nt: TGTGCCAGCAGTCGGTACGAGCAGTACTTC

v_gene: TRBV11-2
d_gene: -
j_gene: TRBJ1-1
len: 17
abundance: few
CDR3aa: CASSPLAAAGPWTEAFF
CDR3nt: TGTGCCAGCAGCCCCCTGGCCGCCGCAGGGCCGTGGACTGAAGCTTTCTTT

v_gene: TRBV7-2
d_gene: TRBD2
j_gene: TRBJ2-3
len: 16
abundance: -
CDR3aa: CASRLGLAGVWNTQYF
CDR3nt: TGTGCCAGCAGACTGGGACTAGCGGGAGTTTGGAATACGCAGTATTTT

v_gene: TRBV19
d_gene: TRBD1
j_gene: TRBJ1-1
len: 16
abundance: -
CDR3aa: CASRPRRQGMNTEAFF
CDR3nt: TGTGCCAGTAGGCCCCGAAGACAGGGAATGAACACTGAAGCTTTCTTT

v_gene: TRBV5-3
d_gene: -
j_gene: TRBJ2-7
len: 15
abundance: once
CDR3aa: CARSPLDSMTYEQYF
CDR3nt: TGTGCCAGAAGCCCCTTGGACAGTATGACCTACGAGCAGTACTTC

v_gene: TRBV30
d_gene: -
j_gene: TRBJ2-2
len: 16
abundance: once
CDR3aa: CAWSVTGGLSTGELFF
CDR3nt: TGTGCCTGGAGTGTAACGGGCGGGTTAAGCACCGGGGAGCTGTTTTTT